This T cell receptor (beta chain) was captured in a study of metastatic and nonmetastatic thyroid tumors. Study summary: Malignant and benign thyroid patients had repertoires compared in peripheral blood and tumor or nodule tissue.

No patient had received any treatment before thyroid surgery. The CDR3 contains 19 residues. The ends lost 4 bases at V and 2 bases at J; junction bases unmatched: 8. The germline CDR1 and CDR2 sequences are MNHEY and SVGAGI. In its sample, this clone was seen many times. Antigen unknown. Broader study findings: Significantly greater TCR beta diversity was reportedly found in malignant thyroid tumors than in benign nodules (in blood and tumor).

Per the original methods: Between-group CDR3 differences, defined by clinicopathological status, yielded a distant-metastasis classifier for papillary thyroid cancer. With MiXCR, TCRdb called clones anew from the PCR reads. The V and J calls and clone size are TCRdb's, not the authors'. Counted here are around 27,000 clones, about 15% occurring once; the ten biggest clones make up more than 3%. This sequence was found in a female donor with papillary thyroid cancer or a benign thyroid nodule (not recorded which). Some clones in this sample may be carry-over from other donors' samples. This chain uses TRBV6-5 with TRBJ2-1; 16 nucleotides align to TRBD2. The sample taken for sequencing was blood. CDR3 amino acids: CASSSTFGTSGRAYNEQFF. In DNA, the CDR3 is TGTGCCAGCAGTTCTACGTTCGGGACTAGCGGGAGGGCCTACAATGAGCAGTTCTTC.